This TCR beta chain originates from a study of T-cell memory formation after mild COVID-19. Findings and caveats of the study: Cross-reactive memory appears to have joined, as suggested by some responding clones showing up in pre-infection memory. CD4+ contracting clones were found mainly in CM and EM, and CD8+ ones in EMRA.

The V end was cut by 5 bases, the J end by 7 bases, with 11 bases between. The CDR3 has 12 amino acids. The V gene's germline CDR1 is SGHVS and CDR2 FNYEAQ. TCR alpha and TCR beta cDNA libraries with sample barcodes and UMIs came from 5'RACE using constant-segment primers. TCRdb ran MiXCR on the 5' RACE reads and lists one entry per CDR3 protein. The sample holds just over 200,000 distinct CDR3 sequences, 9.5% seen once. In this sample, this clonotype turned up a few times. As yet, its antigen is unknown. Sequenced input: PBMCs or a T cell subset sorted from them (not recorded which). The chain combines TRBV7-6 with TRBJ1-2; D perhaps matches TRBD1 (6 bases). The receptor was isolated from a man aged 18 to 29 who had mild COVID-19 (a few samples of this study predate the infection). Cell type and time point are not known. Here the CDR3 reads CASSMTGFGYTF. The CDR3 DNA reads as TGTGCCAGCAGCATGACAGGTTTTGGCTACACCTTC.